Below, 28 T cell receptor beta chains from the same sample are listed, as sequenced in a study of blood T cells in healthy people across ages. A sample-barcoded 5' primer and a J-beta primer mix were used in a second PCR of about 7 to 11 cycles. TCRdb reprocessed the 5' RACE reads via MiXCR and lists one record per CDR3 protein. In the table there are over 1,500,000 distinct CDR3 sequences, about two fifths of which are singletons. Input material: blood. Every receptor here comes from a human donor in good health.

The V and J genes are TRBV20-1 and TRBJ2-7; D call uncertain. V was pared by 3 bases and J by 1 base, with 10 bases between. The germline V gene has CDR1 DFQATT and CDR2 SNEGSKA (reference sequence). The CDR3 length is 13 residues. The CDR3 DNA sequence: TGCAGTGCTAGGAACAGCTTTTCCTACGAGCAGTACTTC. Its protein is CSARNSFSYEQYF.

In nucleotides, the CDR3 is TGCGCCAGCAGCCAGGGTGTACAGGACACTGAAGCTTTCTTT. It is translated as CASSQGVQDTEAFF. The chain couples TRBV5-1 to TRBJ1-1; tentative D call: TRBD1 (5 bases). The CDR3 has 14 amino acids. In germline, CDR1 is SGHRS, CDR2 YFSETQ. The V gene lost 4 bases and the J gene lost 3 bases, with 13 bases spanning the gap.

The V gene is TRBV7-2, the J gene TRBJ1-1; possible D gene TRBD1, 5 bases. In germline, CDR1 is SGHTA, CDR2 FQGNSA. V dropped 7 bases and J dropped 11 bases, with 23 bases sitting between them. The CDR3 covers 14 residues. The CDR3 DNA reads as TGTGCCAGCACCCAGGAGGGACCGGCCTTAGGGGCTTTCTTT. Translation: CASTQEGPALGAFF.

The chain couples TRBV29-1 to TRBJ1-2; D gene unclear. V was shortened by 3 bases and J by 8 bases, with 10 bases between the two germline ends. Germline lookup yields CDR1 SQVTM and CDR2 ANQGSEA. CDR3 size: 11 residues. CDR3 in amino acids: CSVEGQRGYTF. The DNA for the CDR3 is TGCAGCGTTGAGGGCCAGCGGGGCTACACCTTC. Based on the CDR3 plus reference TRBV29-1 and TRBJ1-2, the full variable domain is SAVISQKPSRDICQRGTSLTIQCQVDSQVTMMFWYRQQPGQSLTLIATANQGSEATYESGFVIDKFPISRPNLTFSTLTVSNMSPEDSSIYLCSVEGQRGYTFGSGTRLTVV.

As regards this clonotype: At one of its ends the junction is not consistent with the germline gene, which may arise from a read error. The chain is built from TRBV6-2 or TRBV6-3 and TRBJ1-2; 8 bases match TRBD1. The germline V gene encodes CDR1 MNHEY and CDR2 SVGEGT. This CDR3 region has 13 residues. The CDR3 loop is CASNQQGVDGCTF. The CDR3 bases are TGTGCCAGCAATCAACAGGGGGTGGATGGCTGCACCTTC.

This chain joins TRBV14 and TRBJ2-5; D might be TRBD2 (7 bases). The end of the DNA fits TRBJ2-7 better, so the J call may be wrong. The germline CDR1 and CDR2 sequences are SGHDN and FVKESK. The CDR3 is 16 residues long. This CDR3 reads CASSQIGGTQAYEQYF. The CDR3, as DNA: TGTGCCAGCAGCCAAATCGGGGGGACACAAGCCTACGAGCAGTACTTC.

In DNA form, the CDR3 reads TGCAGTGCTAGAGATGCAAGTCAGCCCCAGCATTTT. Translated, it gives CSARDASQPQHF. The chain joins TRBV20-1 to TRBJ1-5, with D hard to call. Germline lookup yields CDR1 DFQATT and CDR2 SNEGSKA (reference sequence). V was shortened by 0 bases and J by 6 bases, with 6 bases between the two germline ends. CDR3 size: 12 residues.

CDR3 sequence (DNA): TGCAGTGCTAGTCAGCCGGGACAGGGCTCTTACACCTTC. It codes for CSASQPGQGSYTF. The chain links TRBV20-1 to TRBJ1-2, with TRBD1 identical over 9 bases. CDR3 size: 13 residues. V dropped 3 bases and J dropped 11; count of bases not matched to a gene: 10. Germline V gives CDR1 DFQATT, CDR2 SNEGSKA (reference sequence).

This clonotype was detected a few times. V usage is TRBV4-3 and J usage is TRBJ2-1; TRBD2 matches 9 bases. The CDR3 covers 16 residues. The V segment lost 6 bases and the J segment 2 bases; nucleotides outside the gene matches: 8. The germline CDR1 and CDR2 sequences are LGHNA and YSLEER. As DNA, the CDR3 is TGCGCCAGCAGTCATTCCGGGACTAGCCCCTACAATGAGCAGTTCTTC. This encodes CASSHSGTSPYNEQFF.

CDR3 DNA sequence: TGTGCCAGCAGCGTAGTAGGCACCTTCTCTGGAAACACCATATATTTT. This translates into CASSVVGTFSGNTIYF. V is TRBV9 and J is TRBJ1-3; D not certain. CDR1 SGDLS and CDR2 YYNGEE come from the germline V gene. CDR3 length equals 16 residues. V lost 0 bases and J 0 bases, leaving 10 bases between the germline ends.

V gene TRBV4-3 combines with J gene TRBJ2-1; weak D call: TRBD1 (5 bases). The V gene's germline CDR1 is LGHNA and CDR2 YSLEER. The V end lost 4 bases, the J end lost 8 bases, and 21 bases lay between the germline ends. This CDR3 contains 16 residues. The CDR3 DNA follows: TGCGCCAGCAGCCTGAATAGGGGCTATGGGGTACATGAGCAGTTCTTC. It is translated as CASSLNRGYGVHEQFF.

The chain joins TRBV6-2 or TRBV6-3 to TRBJ1-5; 7 nucleotides align to TRBD1. The CDR3 runs to 17 residues. Trimming cost V 6 bases and J 4 bases; bases outside gene matches: 15. Per germline, CDR1 MNHEY and CDR2 SVGEGT. DNA for the CDR3: TGTGCCAGCAGACAAACAGGGGATCCGAACCCGAATCAGCCCCAGCATTTT. Its translation: CASRQTGDPNPNQPQHF.

The chain combines TRBV20-1 with TRBJ2-1; D might be TRBD1 or TRBD2, each matching 5 bases. CDR1 DFQATT and CDR2 SNEGSKA come from the germline V gene (reference sequence). There are 12 residues in the CDR3. V lost 4 bases, J lost 9 bases, and 13 bases lay in between. CDR3 sequence: CSAKMSGREQFF. The CDR3 DNA sequence: TGCAGTGCTAAGATGTCGGGGCGTGAGCAGTTCTTC.

The V gene is TRBV6-5, the J gene TRBJ1-4, with D possibly being TRBD1 (5 bases). This CDR3 has 13 residues. V lost 8 bases to trimming and J lost 8 bases, with 15 bases between them. Per the germline V gene, CDR1 is MNHEY and CDR2 is SVGAGI. CDR3 nucleotides: TGTGCCAGCGGATACAAAGGGGCGGAAAAACTGTTTTTT. This sequence encodes CASGYKGAEKLFF.

This rearrangement joins TRBV20-1 to TRBJ2-7, with a weak D call TRBD1 (6 bases). Germline CDR1 reads DFQATT; CDR2 reads SNEGSKA (reference sequence). The V end was cut by 5 bases, the J end by 5 bases, with 16 bases between. This CDR3 has 13 residues. The CDR3 protein is CSAEGTRSNEQYF. CDR3 DNA: TGCAGTGCTGAGGGGACAAGGTCGAACGAGCAGTACTTC.

The J gene is TRBJ1-2, the V gene TRBV7-8; D is undetermined. V shed 3 bases and J shed 6 bases, with 11 bases lying between them. There are 13 residues in the CDR3. The germline gives CDR1 SGHVS, CDR2 FQNEAQ. The chain's CDR3 is CASSLSGLNGYTF. The CDR3 DNA reads TGTGCCAGCAGCTTGTCAGGACTTAATGGCTACACCTTC.

This clonotype was observed a handful of times. The chain recombines TRBV7-6 with TRBJ2-1; possibly TRBD1 for D (6 bases). The V gene lost 2 bases and the J gene lost 4 bases, with 15 bases spanning the gap. The CDR3 loop spans 16 amino acids. Germline V lookup: CDR1 SGHVS, CDR2 FNYEAQ. The CDR3 region has the DNA TGTGCCAGCAGCTTATTAGGGACAACGGTGTACAATGAGCAGTTCTTC. This codes for CASSLLGTTVYNEQFF.

The V call is TRBV27, the J call TRBJ2-7; D is possibly TRBD2 (6 bases). V lost 5 bases and J lost 3, with 17 bases in between. The length of the CDR3 is 15 residues. Germline CDR1 reads MNHEY; CDR2 reads SMNVEV (reference sequence). CDR3 residues: CASSPVGGKLYEQYF. The CDR3 nucleotides are TGTGCCAGCAGTCCTGTTGGGGGGAAGCTCTACGAGCAGTACTTC.

This clonotype occurred a few times. The chain employs TRBV18 and TRBJ2-5; tentatively, D is TRBD1 (5 bases). Germline values: CDR1 KGHSH, CDR2 LQKENI. This CDR3 region has 14 residues. The germline V and J ends were trimmed by 5 bases and 1 base, with 11 bases remaining between them. CDR3 loop: CASSSLDSQETQYF. The CDR3 DNA reads as TGTGCCAGCTCATCTCTAGACAGCCAAGAGACCCAGTACTTC.

V is TRBV6-6 and J is TRBJ2-7; D is perhaps TRBD1 (5 bases). The CDR3 extends over 14 amino acids. V shed 6 bases and J shed 4 bases, with 16 bases lying between them. Germline lookup yields CDR1 MNHNY and CDR2 SVGAGI (reference sequence). CDR3 amino acids: CASRTGVGPYEQYF. The CDR3 DNA follows: TGTGCCAGCAGGACGGGTGTGGGGCCATACGAGCAGTACTTC.

This clonotype was seen more than once but under ten times. The chain uses TRBV7-2 and TRBJ2-7, with a possible D match to TRBD1 (5 bases). The CDR3 is 14 amino acids. The V and J ends lost 5 bases and 2 bases respectively, with 13 bases between them. The germline V gene encodes CDR1 SGHTA and CDR2 FQGNSA. CDR3 DNA sequence: TGTGCCAGCAGCCCCGATGACAGCCCCTACGAGCAGTACTTC. It encodes CASSPDDSPYEQYF.

The genes are TRBV9 and TRBJ2-1; maybe TRBD2 (6 bases). Per germline, CDR1 SGDLS and CDR2 YYNGEE. Trimming pared 2 bases from V and 4 bases from J, leaving 13 bases between. This CDR3 spans 15 amino acids. In nucleotides, the CDR3 is TGTGCCAGCAGCGTCGGCGGGGTTAATTACAATGAGCAGTTCTTC. It translates to CASSVGGVNYNEQFF.

The chain joins TRBV11-3 to TRBJ1-1; D not certain. This CDR3 spans 13 amino acids. Germline-derived CDR1 and CDR2 are SGHNT and YENEEA. Trimming removed 4 bases at V and 2 bases at J, with 8 bases between. The CDR3: CASSSEPNTEAFF. CDR3 in DNA: TGTGCCAGCAGCTCCGAACCCAACACTGAAGCTTTCTTT.

The J gene is TRBJ1-6, the V gene TRBV9, with unresolved D. Germline V gives CDR1 SGDLS, CDR2 YYNGEE. The CDR3 loop spans 15 amino acids. V lost 3 bases and J lost 0, with 7 bases in between. CDR3 DNA sequence: TGTGCCAGCAGCGCCGTGGGCTCCTATAATTCACCCCTCCACTTT. Translation gives CASSAVGSYNSPLHF.

V usage is TRBV28 and J usage is TRBJ2-6; tentative D call: TRBD2 (5 bases). Trimming took 3 bases from V and 0 from J, leaving 15 bases between them. The CDR3 runs 18 residues. Germline CDR1 reads MDHEN; CDR2 reads SYDVKM. The CDR3 region has the DNA TGTGCCAGCAGTTTGCGGGCAGGCCTGATCTCTGGGGCCAACGTCCTGACTTTC. Its protein product is CASSLRAGLISGANVLTF. Together with reference TRBV28 and TRBJ2-6, the CDR3 gives the full variable domain: DVKVTQSSRYLVKRTGEKVFLECVQDMDHENMFWYRQDPGLGLRLIYFSYDVKMKEKGDIPEGYSVSREKKERFSLILESASTNQTSMYLCASSLRAGLISGANVLTFGAGSRLTVL.

This clonotype was found many times. The J gene is TRBJ2-1, the V gene TRBV11-1, with D possibly matching TRBD2 (5 bases). Looked up from germline, CDR1 is SGHAT and CDR2 is FQDESV (reference sequence). The CDR3 consists of 14 residues. V was shortened by 6 bases and J by 7 bases, with 16 bases between the two germline ends. The DNA of the CDR3 is TGTGCCAGCAGATTGGAGGTTTTGGGGAATGAGCAGTTCTTC. It translates to CASRLEVLGNEQFF.

This chain joins TRBV12-3 or TRBV12-4 and TRBJ1-2, with 8 bases aligning to TRBD1. The CDR3 consists of 16 residues. V shed 4 bases and J 6 bases; nucleotides not matched to a gene: 13. Here the CDR3 reads CASSSWTGLSGDGYTF. As DNA, the CDR3 is TGTGCCAGCAGTTCCTGGACAGGGCTTAGTGGGGATGGCTACACCTTC.

V is TRBV11-2 and J is TRBJ2-3; maybe TRBD2 (5 bases). The V end was cut by 9 bases, the J end by 4 bases, with 23 bases between. The CDR3 loop spans 16 amino acids. CDR1 SGHAT and CDR2 FQNNGV come from the germline V gene. For the CDR3, the DNA is TGTGCCAGTTCTCCCCGGGGTGGATCGGCACCAGATACGCAGTATTTT. This encodes CASSPRGGSAPDTQYF.